This TCR beta chain was profiled in a study of cytomegalovirus exposure and HLA in healthy donors. Broader study findings: According to a later analysis, donors in an Asian-associated ancestry cluster reportedly had fewer N-insertions than the roughly 670-donor mean. HLA allele associations emerged for 16,951 TCR beta sequences in a later analysis, at 0.05 false discovery rate.

PCR was performed using 60 Vbeta and 13 Jbeta primers. Data came from immunoSEQ multiplex PCR; TCRdb stores just in-frame clones and leaves some out. The data contain nearly 100,000 clones, over 8% of them singletons. To note about this clone: Antigen specificity is unknown.

Germline assignment: CDR1 SEHNR and CDR2 FQNEAQ (reference sequence). The CDR3 sequence is 15 residues long. V lost 5 bases and J 6 bases, leaving 16 bases between the germline ends. This sequence joins TRBV7-9 and TRBJ1-4; possible D gene TRBD1, 5 bases. This clonotype was obtained from a man between 50 and 59 years old in good health and CMV-seropositive. The specimen sequenced was PBMCs. In DNA form, the CDR3 reads TGTGCCAGCAGCCCCCAGGGAGGCCTGGATGAAAAACTGTTTTTT. It is translated as CASSPQGGLDEKLFF.